These 23 T cell receptor beta chains share one sample of origin, sequenced in a study of Ad26.COV2.S vaccination and SARS-CoV-2 variants. Treatment given: about 20 received Ad26.COV2.S at low or high dose, single or two shots; five or six received placebo; per-sample allocation not given. Specimen acquisition occurred on day 63 following the initial vaccine or placebo injection. The data were produced by immunoSEQ multiplex PCR, yet TCRdb's version contains in-frame clones alone and is incomplete. The sample has roughly 350,000 clones; about 86% are singletons. Sequenced material: peripheral blood, taken in a trial of Ad26.COV2.S vaccine versus placebo. These receptors were collected from a person aged 18-60 years who received the Ad26.COV2.S COVID-19 vaccine or a placebo.

This sequence joins TRBV11-2 and TRBJ1-1; 7 bases are shared with TRBD1. This CDR3 contains 15 residues. V lost 1 base and J lost 6; bases outside the gene matches: 8. Germline V gene data show CDR1 as SGHAT and CDR2 as FQNNGV. Written as DNA, the CDR3 is TGTGCCAGCAGCTTAGCAGAGGGGGCGAGAGCTGAAGCTTTCTTT. This translates into CASSLAEGARAEAFF.

V gene TRBV4-2 combines with J gene TRBJ2-2, with 7 bases identical to TRBD2. Germline V gene lookup returns CDR1 LGHNA and CDR2 YNFKEQ. The V and J ends lost 8 bases and 5 bases, in that order; junction bases with no gene match: 14. The CDR3 runs 16 residues. Here the CDR3 reads CASSEGRGGNTGELFF. The DNA of the CDR3 is TGTGCCAGCTCTGAAGGGAGGGGAGGGAATACCGGGGAGCTGTTTTTT.

This clone was seen a handful of times. The genes are TRBV7-9 and TRBJ1-6; 7 nucleotides align to TRBD1. J lost 0 bases, V lost 4 bases, and 0 bases had no gene match. The CDR3 length is 15 residues. Germline V CDR1 and CDR2: SEHNR, FQNEAQ (reference sequence). For the CDR3, the DNA is TGTGCCAGCAGCTGGGACAGCTCCTATAATTCACCCCTCCACTTT. It yields the protein CASSWDSSYNSPLHF. The whole variable domain, filled in from reference TRBV7-9 and TRBJ1-6, reads DTGVSQNPRHKITKRGQNVTFRCDPISEHNRLYWYRQTLGQGPEFLTYFQNEAQLEKSRLLSDRFSAERPKGSFSTLEIQRTEQGDSAMYLCASSWDSSYNSPLHFGNGTRLTVT.

The chain links TRBV28 to TRBJ1-5, with a tentative D call TRBD1 (5 bases). The germline V gene encodes CDR1 MDHEN and CDR2 SYDVKM. V was trimmed by 1 base and J by 7 bases, leaving 17 bases between them. The CDR3 length is 16 residues. In DNA form, the CDR3 reads TGTGCCAGCAGTTTATTTCGCCTCCAAAGGGGACAGCCCCAGCATTTT. This gives the protein CASSLFRLQRGQPQHF.

This clone was found many times. The V call is TRBV10-3, the J call TRBJ1-2, with 10 bases aligning to TRBD1. CDR1 is ENHRY and CDR2 is SYGVKD in the germline V gene. Trimming took 2 bases from V and 1 from J; bases not matched to a gene: 4. The CDR3 extends over 16 amino acids. The CDR3 DNA reads as TGTGCCATCAGTGAGCCCGGGACAGGGGTTAACTATGGCTACACCTTC. Its translation: CAISEPGTGVNYGYTF.

This clone came up a few times. The chain joins TRBV5-3 to TRBJ2-2, with unresolved D. TRBV5-3 has ORF status, its function being uncertain. This CDR3 has 14 amino acids. Trimming removed 5 bases from V and 5 bases from J, with 13 bases in between. The CDR3 bases are TGTGCCAGAAGGGATTTGGCGCATACCGGGGAGCTGTTTTTT. Translated, it gives CARRDLAHTGELFF.

The chain couples TRBV7-6 to TRBJ2-6, with TRBD1 matching over 10 bases. CDR3 length: 19 amino acids. Trimming at V came to 1 base and at J to 1 base, leaving 7 bases not matched to a gene. CDR1 is SGHVS and CDR2 is FNYEAQ in the germline V gene. CDR3 protein: CASSLGSGQGVSGANVLTF. CDR3 coding DNA: TGTGCCAGCAGCTTAGGGTCAGGACAGGGGGTTTCTGGGGCCAACGTCCTGACTTTC.

The J gene is TRBJ2-1, the V gene TRBV11-1; possibly TRBD1 or TRBD2 for D (7 bases each). Between the trimmed V and J ends, which lost 0 bases and 8 bases, there was a span of 14 bases. The CDR3 totals 15 residues. Germline V gene data show CDR1 as SGHAT and CDR2 as FQDESV (reference sequence). The CDR3 reads CASSLAQGGAYEQFF. In nucleotides, the CDR3 is TGTGCCAGCAGCTTAGCGCAGGGGGGGGCCTATGAGCAGTTCTTC.

The chain combines TRBV28 with TRBJ2-7; D tentatively reads TRBD1 or TRBD2 (6 bases each). V was pared by 2 bases and J by 2 bases, with 16 bases between. This CDR3 region has 16 residues. Germline V lookup: CDR1 MDHEN, CDR2 SYDVKM. DNA of the CDR3: TGTGCCAGCAGTTTACCACTTCGAGGGGGGACCTACGAGCAGTACTTC. The encoded protein is CASSLPLRGGTYEQYF.

This chain links TRBV9 with TRBJ2-5, with a possible D match to TRBD2 (5 bases). Germline V CDR1 and CDR2: SGDLS, YYNGEE. The CDR3 totals 15 residues. V was cut by 0 bases and J by 2 bases, with 11 bases left in between. CDR3 in amino acids: CASSVAGRVQETQYF. The CDR3 DNA reads as TGTGCCAGCAGCGTAGCGGGAAGGGTGCAAGAGACCCAGTACTTC.

The rearrangement joins TRBV5-1 to TRBJ1-2; D remains unclear. This CDR3 has 15 residues. V was clipped by 7 bases and J by 0 bases, with 16 bases between them. Germline-derived CDR1 and CDR2 are SGHRS and YFSETQ. The chain's CDR3 is CASGSGRITNYGYTF. The CDR3 DNA reads as TGCGCCAGCGGCAGTGGGAGAATCACTAACTATGGCTACACCTTC.

This chain connects TRBV7-9 to TRBJ1-4; 7 positions agree with TRBD1. Germline V gene data show CDR1 as SEHNR and CDR2 as FQNEAQ (reference sequence). The V and J ends lost 4 bases and 7 bases, in that order; junction bases with no gene match: 6. The length of the CDR3 is 14 residues. The CDR3 loop is CASSSQGDGEKLFF. DNA for the CDR3: TGTGCCAGCAGCTCCCAGGGGGATGGTGAAAAACTGTTTTTT.

The chain couples TRBV9 to TRBJ1-5; no firm D call. Trimming took 5 bases from V and 2 from J, leaving 14 bases between them. This CDR3 has 15 residues. The germline gives CDR1 SGDLS, CDR2 YYNGEE. The CDR3 coding sequence is TGTGCCAGCAGTTTTGGGCTTGGGGGCAATCAGCCCCAGCATTTT. This gives the protein CASSFGLGGNQPQHF.

V is TRBV5-1 and J is TRBJ2-1; D may be TRBD2 (6 bases). The V and J ends lost 4 bases and 4 bases respectively, with 12 bases between them. Germline values: CDR1 SGHRS, CDR2 YFSETQ. The CDR3 is 14 residues long. The CDR3 DNA follows: TGCGCCAGCAGCCCCGGGACTCCTTACAATGAGCAGTTCTTC. Protein sequence: CASSPGTPYNEQFF.

The chain carries TRBV5-6 and TRBJ2-7, with a tentative D call TRBD2 (6 bases). Germline V gives CDR1 SGHDT, CDR2 YYEEEE. This CDR3 has 14 amino acids. V dropped 5 bases and J dropped 3 bases, with 15 bases sitting between them. The CDR3 here is CASSLRDFYYEQYF. CDR3 DNA sequence: TGTGCCAGCAGTTTGAGGGACTTTTACTACGAGCAGTACTTC. The full variable domain, its missing parts supplied by reference TRBV5-6 and TRBJ2-7, is DAGVTQSPTHLIKTRGQQVTLRCSPKSGHDTVSWYQQALGQGPQFIFQYYEEEERQRGNFPDRFSGHQFPNYSSELNVNALLLGDSALYLCASSLRDFYYEQYFGPGTRLTVT.

The J gene is TRBJ2-7, the V gene TRBV28; D tentatively reads TRBD1 or TRBD2 (5 bases each). This CDR3 is built from 13 residues. Germline V gene sequence: CDR1 MDHEN, CDR2 SYDVKM. Trimming took off 5 bases at V and 12 bases at J, with 20 bases between the two ends. DNA of the CDR3: TGTGCCAGCAGTGTCGGGACGGAGCCCATGGGGTACTTC. Amino acid sequence: CASSVGTEPMGYF.

This chain links TRBV9 with TRBJ1-6, with a weak D call TRBD1 (5 bases). V shed 3 bases and J shed 7 bases, with 14 bases lying between them. CDR3 size: 15 residues. The germline gives CDR1 SGDLS, CDR2 YYNGEE. CDR3 amino acids: CASSDAGTVNSPLHF. As DNA, the CDR3 is TGTGCCAGCAGCGACGCCGGGACCGTCAATTCACCCCTCCACTTT.

The chain links TRBV9 to TRBJ2-7; D is ambiguous. The CDR3 extends over 15 amino acids. The V and J ends lost 0 bases and 6 bases respectively, with 16 bases between them. Germline V CDR1 and CDR2: SGDLS, YYNGEE. CDR3 sequence: CASSVGTDTVGEQYF. The CDR3 region has the DNA TGTGCCAGCAGCGTAGGGACGGATACAGTGGGCGAGCAGTACTTC.

V usage is TRBV20-1 and J usage is TRBJ2-5; 7 bases align to TRBD2. After removal of 8 bases from V and 3 bases from J, the junction contained 3 bases not matched to a gene. The CDR3 has 11 residues. Germline lookup yields CDR1 DFQATT and CDR2 SNEGSKA (reference sequence). The CDR3 reads CSPGGKETQYF. The CDR3 nucleotides are TGCAGTCCGGGAGGAAAAGAGACCCAGTACTTC.

The chain has TRBV9 and TRBJ1-1, with D possibly matching TRBD1 (5 bases). The V gene lost 6 bases and the J gene lost 1 base, with 13 bases spanning the gap. The CDR3 spans 14 residues. Germline CDR1 SGDLS, CDR2 YYNGEE. Here the CDR3 DNA reads TGTGCCAGCACGCCGGGACCGGAGAACACTGAAGCTTTCTTT. Encoded protein: CASTPGPENTEAFF.

The chain joins TRBV28 to TRBJ1-2, with D maybe TRBD1 (6 bases). Between the trimmed V and J ends, which lost 6 bases and 8 bases, there was a span of 13 bases. The CDR3 sequence is 12 residues long. CDR1 MDHEN and CDR2 SYDVKM come from the germline V gene. CDR3 bases: TGTGCCAGCAGGTTGACAGGAAAAGGCTACACCTTC. Its protein is CASRLTGKGYTF.

In this sample, this clone turned up once. The chain recombines TRBV6-5 with TRBJ2-4; D may match TRBD1 or TRBD2 (5 bases each). The CDR3 runs 14 residues. Per germline, CDR1 MNHEY and CDR2 SVGAGI. Deletions cut 8 bases from V and 0 bases from J, with 11 bases between. Here the CDR3 reads CASQGDLAKNIQYF. The CDR3 nucleotides read TGTGCCAGCCAGGGAGATCTAGCCAAAAACATTCAGTACTTC.

This sequence joins TRBV10-3 and TRBJ1-1; D is possibly TRBD1 (5 bases). The V gene's germline CDR1 is ENHRY and CDR2 SYGVKD. V shed 5 bases and J shed 6 bases, with 16 bases lying between them. This CDR3 is built from 14 residues. The CDR3 coding sequence is TGTGCCATCAGTACCCGGGGCTCGGAAGCTGAAGCTTTCTTT. This sequence encodes CAISTRGSEAEAFF.